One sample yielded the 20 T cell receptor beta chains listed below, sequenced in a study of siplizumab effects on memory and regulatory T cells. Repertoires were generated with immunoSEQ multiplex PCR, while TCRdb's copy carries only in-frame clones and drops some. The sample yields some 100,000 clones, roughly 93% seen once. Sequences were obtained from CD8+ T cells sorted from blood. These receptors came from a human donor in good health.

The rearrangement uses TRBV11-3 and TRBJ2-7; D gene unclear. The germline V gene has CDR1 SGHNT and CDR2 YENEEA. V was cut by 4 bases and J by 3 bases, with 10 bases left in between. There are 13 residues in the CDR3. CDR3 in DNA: TGTGCCAGCAGCTCCCCCCCCTTCTACGAGCAGTACTTC. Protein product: CASSSPPFYEQYF.

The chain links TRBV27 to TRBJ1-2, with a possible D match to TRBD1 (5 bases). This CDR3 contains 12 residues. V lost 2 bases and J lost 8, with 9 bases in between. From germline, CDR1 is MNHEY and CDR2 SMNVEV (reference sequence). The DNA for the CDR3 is TGTGCCAGCAGTTTAGGACACGGAGGCTACACCTTC. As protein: CASSLGHGGYTF.

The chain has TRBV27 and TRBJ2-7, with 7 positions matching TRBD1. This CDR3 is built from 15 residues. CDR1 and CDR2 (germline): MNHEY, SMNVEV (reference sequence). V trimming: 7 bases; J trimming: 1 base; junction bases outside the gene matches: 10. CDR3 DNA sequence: TGTGCCAGCACCGCTTTACAGGGGCCATCCTACGAGCAGTACTTC. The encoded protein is CASTALQGPSYEQYF.

CDR3 region: CASSYGQGDTEAFF. Here the CDR3 DNA reads TGTGCCAGCAGCTATGGACAGGGTGACACTGAAGCTTTCTTT. This chain uses TRBV7-6 with TRBJ1-1, with 8 bases that match TRBD1. V shed 4 bases and J 3 bases; nucleotides not matched to a gene: 4. CDR1 and CDR2 from the germline V gene are SGHVS and FNYEAQ. This CDR3 comprises 14 residues.

This chain's CDR3 is CASSVDSGSGIPYEQYF. The CDR3 nucleotides read TGTGCCAGCAGCGTAGATAGCGGGAGCGGAATCCCCTACGAGCAGTACTTC. The chain couples TRBV9 to TRBJ2-7; 9 nucleotides match TRBD2. Germline CDR1 SGDLS, CDR2 YYNGEE. J was trimmed by 2 bases and V by 0 bases; bases with no gene match: 9. The CDR3 contains 17 residues.

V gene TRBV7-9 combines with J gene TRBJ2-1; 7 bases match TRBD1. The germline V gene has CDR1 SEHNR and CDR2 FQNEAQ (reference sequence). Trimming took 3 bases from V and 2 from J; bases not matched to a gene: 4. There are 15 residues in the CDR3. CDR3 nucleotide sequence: TGTGCCAGCAGCTTTAAGGGGGCCGCCTACAATGAGCAGTTCTTC. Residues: CASSFKGAAYNEQFF.

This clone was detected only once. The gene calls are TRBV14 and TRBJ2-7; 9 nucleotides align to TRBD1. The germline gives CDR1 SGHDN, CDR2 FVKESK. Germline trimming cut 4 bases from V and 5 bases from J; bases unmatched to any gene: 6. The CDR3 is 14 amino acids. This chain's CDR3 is CASSPGTGNDEQYF. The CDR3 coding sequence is TGTGCCAGCAGCCCCGGGACAGGGAACGACGAGCAGTACTTC.

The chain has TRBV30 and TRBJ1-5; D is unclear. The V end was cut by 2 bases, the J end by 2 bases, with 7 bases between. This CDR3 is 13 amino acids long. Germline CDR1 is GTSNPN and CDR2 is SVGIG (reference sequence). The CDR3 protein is CAWSSDRNQPQHF. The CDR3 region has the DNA TGTGCCTGGAGTAGTGACCGCAATCAGCCCCAGCATTTT.

The CDR3 protein is CASRVSGGANEQFF. The CDR3 DNA sequence: TGTGCCAGCAGGGTTAGCGGGGGGGCGAATGAGCAGTTCTTC. The rearrangement uses TRBV27 and TRBJ2-1; 11 nucleotides match TRBD2. The V and J ends lost 6 bases and 7 bases, in that order; junction bases with no gene match: 5. This CDR3 spans 14 amino acids. Germline CDR1 and CDR2: MNHEY and SMNVEV (reference sequence).

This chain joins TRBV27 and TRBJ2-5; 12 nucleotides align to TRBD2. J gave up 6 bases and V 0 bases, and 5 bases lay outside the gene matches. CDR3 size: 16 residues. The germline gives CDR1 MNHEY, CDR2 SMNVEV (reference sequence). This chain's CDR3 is CASSLSPSGRGQTQYF. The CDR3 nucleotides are TGTGCCAGCAGTTTATCTCCTAGCGGGAGGGGACAGACCCAGTACTTC.

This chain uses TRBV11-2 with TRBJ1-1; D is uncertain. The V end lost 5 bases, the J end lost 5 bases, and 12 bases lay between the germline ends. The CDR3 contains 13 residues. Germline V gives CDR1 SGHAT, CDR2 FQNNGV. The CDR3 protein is CASSPVGFTEAFF. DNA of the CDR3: TGTGCCAGCAGCCCTGTGGGGTTTACTGAAGCTTTCTTT.

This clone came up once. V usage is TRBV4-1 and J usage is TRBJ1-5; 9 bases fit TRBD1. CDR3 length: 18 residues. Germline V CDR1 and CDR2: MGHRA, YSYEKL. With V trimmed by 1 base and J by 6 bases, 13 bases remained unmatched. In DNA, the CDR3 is TGCGCCAGCAGCCAAGCACCAAACAGGGGGCGCGAAGGTCAGCCCCAGCATTTT. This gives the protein CASSQAPNRGREGQPQHF.

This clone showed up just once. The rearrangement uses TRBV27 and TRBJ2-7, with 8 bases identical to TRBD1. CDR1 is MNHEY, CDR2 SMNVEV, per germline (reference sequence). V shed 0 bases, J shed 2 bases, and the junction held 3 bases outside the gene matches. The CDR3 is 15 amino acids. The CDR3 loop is CASSLSGTGPYEQYF. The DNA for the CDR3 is TGTGCCAGCAGTTTATCCGGGACAGGACCCTACGAGCAGTACTTC.

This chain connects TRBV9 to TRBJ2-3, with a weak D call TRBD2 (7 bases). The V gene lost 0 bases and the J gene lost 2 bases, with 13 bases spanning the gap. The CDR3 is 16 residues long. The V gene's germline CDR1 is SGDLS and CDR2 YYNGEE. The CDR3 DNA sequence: TGTGCCAGCAGCGTAGGTGGCGGGGGCGTCACAGATACGCAGTATTTT. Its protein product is CASSVGGGGVTDTQYF.

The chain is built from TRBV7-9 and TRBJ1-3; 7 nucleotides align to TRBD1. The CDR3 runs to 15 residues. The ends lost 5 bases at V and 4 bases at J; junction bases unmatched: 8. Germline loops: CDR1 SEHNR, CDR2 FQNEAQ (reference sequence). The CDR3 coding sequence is TGTGCCAGCAGCAAATCCGGGACAGAAGGAAACACCATATATTTT. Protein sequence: CASSKSGTEGNTIYF.

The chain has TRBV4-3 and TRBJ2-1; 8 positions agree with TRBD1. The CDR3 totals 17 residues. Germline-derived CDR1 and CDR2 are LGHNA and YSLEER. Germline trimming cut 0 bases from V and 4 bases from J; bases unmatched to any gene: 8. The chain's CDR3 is CASSQDLYRGIYNEQFF. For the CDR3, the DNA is TGCGCCAGCAGCCAAGATCTATACAGGGGGATTTACAATGAGCAGTTCTTC.

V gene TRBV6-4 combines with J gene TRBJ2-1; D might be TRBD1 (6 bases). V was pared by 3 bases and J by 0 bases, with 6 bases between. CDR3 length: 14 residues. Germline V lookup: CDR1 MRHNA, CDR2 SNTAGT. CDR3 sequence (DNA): TGTGCCAGCAGTGAGGACAGCTCCTACAATGAGCAGTTCTTC. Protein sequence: CASSEDSSYNEQFF.

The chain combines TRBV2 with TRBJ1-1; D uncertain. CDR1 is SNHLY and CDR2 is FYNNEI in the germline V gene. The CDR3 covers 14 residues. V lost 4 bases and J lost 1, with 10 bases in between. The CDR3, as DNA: TGTGCCAGCAGTGTAGGGCGGAGGAACACTGAAGCTTTCTTT. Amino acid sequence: CASSVGRRNTEAFF.

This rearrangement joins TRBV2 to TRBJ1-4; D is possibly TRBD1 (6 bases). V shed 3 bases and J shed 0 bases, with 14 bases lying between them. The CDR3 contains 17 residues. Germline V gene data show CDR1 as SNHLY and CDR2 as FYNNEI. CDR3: CASSDRGSYSTNEKLFF. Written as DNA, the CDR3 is TGTGCCAGCAGTGACAGGGGAAGCTACTCAACTAATGAAAAACTGTTTTTT.

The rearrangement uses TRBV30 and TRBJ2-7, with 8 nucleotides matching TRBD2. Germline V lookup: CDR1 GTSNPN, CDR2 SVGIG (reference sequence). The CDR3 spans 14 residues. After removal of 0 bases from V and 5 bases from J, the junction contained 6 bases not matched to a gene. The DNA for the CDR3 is TGTGCCTGGAGTGTTGGGCTAGCGGGCGACGAGCAGTACTTC. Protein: CAWSVGLAGDEQYF. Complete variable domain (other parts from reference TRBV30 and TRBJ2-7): SQTIHQWPATLVQPVGSPLSLECTVEGTSNPNLYWYRQAAGRGLQLLFYSVGIGQISSEVPQNLSASRPQDRQFILSSKKLLLSDSGFYLCAWSVGLAGDEQYFGPGTRLTVT.